The 18 T cell receptor beta chains given below trace back to one sample, sequenced in a study of T cells after yellow fever vaccination. TCRdb itself ran the 5' RACE reads through MiXCR, one entry per CDR3 protein. The data hold 450,000 to 600,000 distinct CDR3 sequences, with roughly 17% observed a single time. The sequences come from PBMCs, collected 5 to 6 days after the first yellow fever vaccination. Every receptor here comes from a man aged 18-30 years who received the YFV17D yellow fever vaccine.

In its sample, this clonotype was seen a few times. The J gene is TRBJ2-2, the V gene TRBV24-1; D might be TRBD2 (6 bases). The CDR3 is 15 amino acids. V dropped 5 bases and J dropped 3 bases, with 12 bases sitting between them. Germline CDR1 is KGHDR and CDR2 is SFDVKD. The CDR3 bases are TGTGCCACCAGTGGAGCCGGGAGAGACACCGGGGAGCTGTTTTTT. Protein sequence: CATSGAGRDTGELFF.

V gene TRBV6-2 or TRBV6-3 combines with J gene TRBJ2-2; D perhaps matches TRBD2 (5 bases). Trimming left V 2 bases short and J 8 bases short, with 18 bases between. Germline V gene sequence: CDR1 MNHEY, CDR2 SVGEGT. There are 16 residues in the CDR3. This chain's CDR3 is CASSYVRGELPGELFF. CDR3 nucleotide sequence: TGTGCCAGCAGTTACGTACGGGGAGAACTCCCGGGGGAGCTGTTTTTT.

This clonotype was observed a few times. The gene calls are TRBV18 and TRBJ2-7; D is undetermined. The V end was cut by 2 bases, the J end by 3 bases, with 8 bases between. The CDR3 totals 13 residues. Germline CDR1 reads KGHSH; CDR2 reads LQKENI. The CDR3 sequence: CASSPGAVYEQYF. CDR3 DNA sequence: TGTGCCAGCTCACCAGGTGCCGTCTACGAGCAGTACTTC.

There are many counts of this clonotype. The chain uses TRBV12-3 or TRBV12-4 and TRBJ2-3; tentatively, D is TRBD2 (6 bases). Trimming shortened V by 6 bases and J by 2 bases, and 33 bases separated the two germline ends. The CDR3 contains 21 residues. CDR3 nucleotide sequence: TGTGCCAGCAGCTTCGCCACGGAGGGACCTCCTTATAACTATGTCACAGATACGCAGTATTTT. Translation gives CASSFATEGPPYNYVTDTQYF.

This chain connects TRBV19 to TRBJ2-7, with D perhaps TRBD2 (6 bases). Trimming removed 7 bases from V and 3 bases from J, with 10 bases in between. CDR3 size: 12 residues. Germline lookup yields CDR1 LNHDA and CDR2 SQIVND (reference sequence). Written as DNA, the CDR3 is TGTGCCAGTACGGGAGCGGGCTACGAGCAGTACTTC. This encodes CASTGAGYEQYF.

This clonotype was seen at least ten times. In DNA form, the CDR3 reads TGTGCCAGCAGCGTAGAGCCCCTGGGCAGGTTCGGAAACACCATATATTTT. It is translated as CASSVEPLGRFGNTIYF. The chain carries TRBV9 and TRBJ1-3, with D unclear. The CDR3 has 17 amino acids. Looked up from germline, CDR1 is SGDLS and CDR2 is YYNGEE. Trimming stripped 0 bases from V and 4 bases from J, with 17 bases between.

The V and J genes are TRBV6-5 and TRBJ2-5, with D maybe TRBD1 (5 bases). The CDR3 length is 16 residues. Germline assignment: CDR1 MNHEY and CDR2 SVGAGI. The V end lost 0 bases, the J end lost 1 base, and 12 bases lay between the germline ends. In DNA form, the CDR3 reads TGTGCCAGCAGTTACTCGCCAAGTCAGGGCCAAGAGACCCAGTACTTC. The encoded protein is CASSYSPSQGQETQYF.

The chain combines TRBV5-1 with TRBJ2-7, with no clear D. There are 11 residues in the CDR3. Trimming removed 4 bases from V and 5 bases from J, with 7 bases in between. Germline CDR1 and CDR2: SGHRS and YFSETQ. CDR3 DNA: TGCGCCAGCAGCCAATCAAACGAGCAGTACTTC. This codes for CASSQSNEQYF.

This clonotype came up a few times. V and J are TRBV12-3 or TRBV12-4 and TRBJ1-2, with 8 bases identical to TRBD1. The CDR3 is made up of 12 amino acids. The V gene end was trimmed by 5 bases and the J gene end by 6 bases; junction bases not matched to a gene: 2. This CDR3 is CASSQGAHGYTF. The CDR3 DNA sequence: TGTGCCAGCAGTCAGGGGGCCCATGGCTACACCTTC.

This clonotype was recorded many times. This chain joins TRBV12-3 or TRBV12-4 and TRBJ1-1, with 8 bases fitting TRBD1. This CDR3 region has 14 residues. With 5 bases clipped from V and 7 bases from J, the junction kept 9 bases outside the gene matches. Here the CDR3 DNA reads TGTGCCAGCAGTAAAGGGACAGGCTGGGGTGAAGCTTTCTTT. It specifies CASSKGTGWGEAFF.

In its sample, this clonotype was seen many times. The genes are TRBV6-2 or TRBV6-3 and TRBJ2-7; D uncertain. Trimming left V 4 bases short and J 0 bases short, with 10 bases between. The CDR3 runs to 14 residues. Germline values: CDR1 MNHEY, CDR2 SVGEGT. The CDR3 DNA reads as TGTGCCAGCAGTTGGGTGATTAGCTCCTACGAGCAGTACTTC. Its translation: CASSWVISSYEQYF.

This rearrangement joins TRBV20-1 to TRBJ2-5; possibly TRBD1 or TRBD2 for D (5 bases each). CDR3 length equals 14 residues. Trimming left V 0 bases short and J 5 bases short, with 13 bases between. CDR1 DFQATT and CDR2 SNEGSKA come from the germline V gene (reference sequence). CDR3 protein: CSARDRGVGETQYF. The CDR3 nucleotides read TGCAGTGCTAGAGATAGGGGAGTCGGCGAGACCCAGTACTTC.

This chain joins TRBV13 and TRBJ2-5; the match to TRBD2 covers 10 bases. The V and J ends lost 10 bases and 5 bases, in that order; junction bases with no gene match: 13. The CDR3 totals 15 residues. Germline CDR1 PRHDT, CDR2 FYEKMQ (reference sequence). The CDR3 reads CATRYGLAGEETQYF. Here the CDR3 DNA reads TGTGCCACCCGCTATGGGCTAGCGGGGGAGGAGACCCAGTACTTC.

The chain recombines TRBV28 with TRBJ2-1, with 12 nucleotides matching TRBD2. V lost 7 bases, J lost 5 bases, and 12 bases stayed unmatched. The CDR3 is 17 amino acids. Germline V gives CDR1 MDHEN, CDR2 SYDVKM. CDR3: CASKDPSLAGGHNEQFF. The CDR3, as DNA: TGTGCCAGCAAAGATCCCTCCCTAGCGGGGGGGCACAATGAGCAGTTCTTC. The full variable domain, in which reference TRBV28 and TRBJ2-1 provide the parts outside the CDR3, is DVKVTQSSRYLVKRTGEKVFLECVQDMDHENMFWYRQDPGLGLRLIYFSYDVKMKEKGDIPEGYSVSREKKERFSLILESASTNQTSMYLCASKDPSLAGGHNEQFFGPGTRLTVL.

This clonotype was seen many times. The CDR3 sequence is CASSSTGTVNYEQYF. CDR3 nucleotides: TGCGCCAGCAGCTCAACCGGGACGGTGAACTACGAGCAGTACTTC. The V call is TRBV5-1, the J call TRBJ2-7, with D possibly called TRBD1 or TRBD2 (5 bases each). CDR3 size: 15 residues. The V gene lost 3 bases and the J gene lost 3 bases, with 16 bases spanning the gap. Germline lookup yields CDR1 SGHRS and CDR2 YFSETQ.

This clonotype was counted at least ten times. The V call is TRBV7-2, the J call TRBJ1-1, with a tentative D call TRBD1 (6 bases). CDR1 is SGHTA and CDR2 is FQGNSA in the germline V gene. Trimming removed 1 base at V and 4 bases at J, with 13 bases between. The CDR3 has 15 residues. The CDR3 loop is CASSLDWGGFTEAFF. CDR3 sequence (DNA): TGTGCCAGCAGCTTAGATTGGGGGGGCTTCACTGAAGCTTTCTTT.

The V and J genes are TRBV4-2 and TRBJ1-2; D unclear. CDR1 is LGHNA and CDR2 is YNFKEQ in the germline V gene. The CDR3 has 14 amino acids. Trimming stripped 1 base from V and 3 bases from J, with 9 bases between. CDR3 residues: CASSQAGQDYGYTF. As DNA, the CDR3 is TGTGCCAGCAGCCAAGCTGGGCAGGACTATGGCTACACCTTC.

The rearrangement uses TRBV6-5 and TRBJ1-1, with D possibly TRBD1 on 6 matching bases. The germline V and J ends were trimmed by 0 bases and 4 bases, with 9 bases remaining between them. The CDR3 sequence is 14 residues long. Germline V CDR1 and CDR2: MNHEY, SVGAGI. In nucleotides, the CDR3 is TGTGCCAGCAGTTACTCGGGGGGCGGCACTGAAGCTTTCTTT. It is translated as CASSYSGGGTEAFF.